This TCR beta chain was documented in a study of T cell repertoires in cytomegalovirus infection. Background on the study: In the study, CMV epitopes included recently identified HLA-C-restricted and well-studied HLA-B-restricted ones. Study-level results: Summed public TCR beta family frequency identified CMV carriers bearing the relevant HLA. In two of eight donors, the top clonotype was HLA-C-restricted CMV-specific.

Germline V gene data show CDR1 as LGHNA and CDR2 as YNFKEQ. V was pared by 0 bases and J by 5 bases, with 10 bases between. The CDR3 runs to 14 residues. TCRdb processed the reads anew with MiXCR; each CDR3 protein has one entry. The repertoire consists of about 360,000 distinct CDR3 sequences, with 34% occurring once and the leading ten covering approximately 13%. Of note for this clonotype: What it binds is not known.

The receptor's source is a human donor in good health (CMV status not recorded). Some clones in this sample may be carry-over from other donors' samples. The J gene is TRBJ2-5, the V gene TRBV4-2; possibly TRBD1 or TRBD2 for D (5 bases each). Sequencing used cultured PBMCs, obtained from culture after CMV antigen stimulation. CDR3 coding DNA: TGTGCCAGCAGCCAAGATTCGGGGACGGAGACCCAGTACTTC. Residues: CASSQDSGTETQYF.